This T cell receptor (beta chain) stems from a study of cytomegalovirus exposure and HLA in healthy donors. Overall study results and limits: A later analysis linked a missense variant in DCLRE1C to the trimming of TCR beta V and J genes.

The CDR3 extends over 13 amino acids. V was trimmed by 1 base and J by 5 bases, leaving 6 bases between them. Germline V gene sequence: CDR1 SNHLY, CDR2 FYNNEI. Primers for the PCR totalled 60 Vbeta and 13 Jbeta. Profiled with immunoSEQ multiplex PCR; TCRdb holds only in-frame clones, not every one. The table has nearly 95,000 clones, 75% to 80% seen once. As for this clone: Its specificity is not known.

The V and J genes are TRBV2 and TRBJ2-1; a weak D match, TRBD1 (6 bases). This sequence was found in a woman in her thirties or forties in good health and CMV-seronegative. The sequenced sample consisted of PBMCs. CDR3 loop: CASSEGQDNEQFF. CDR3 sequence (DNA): TGTGCCAGCAGTGAAGGACAGGACAATGAGCAGTTCTTC. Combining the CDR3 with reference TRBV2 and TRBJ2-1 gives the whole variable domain EPEVTQTPSHQVTQMGQEVILRCVPISNHLYFYWYRQILGQKVEFLVSFYNNEISEKSEIFDDQFSVERPDGSNFTLKIRSTKLEDSAMYFCASSEGQDNEQFFGPGTRLTVL.